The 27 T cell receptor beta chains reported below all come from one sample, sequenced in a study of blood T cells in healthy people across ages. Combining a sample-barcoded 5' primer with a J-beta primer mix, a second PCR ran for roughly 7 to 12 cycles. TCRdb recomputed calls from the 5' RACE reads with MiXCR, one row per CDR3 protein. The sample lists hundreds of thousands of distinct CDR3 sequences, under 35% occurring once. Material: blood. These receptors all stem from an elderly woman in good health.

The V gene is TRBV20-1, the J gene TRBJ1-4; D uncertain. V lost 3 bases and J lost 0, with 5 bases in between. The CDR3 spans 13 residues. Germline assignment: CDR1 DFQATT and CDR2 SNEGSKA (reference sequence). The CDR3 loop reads CSASASTNEKLFF. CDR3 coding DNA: TGCAGTGCTAGTGCGTCAACTAATGAAAAACTGTTTTTT.

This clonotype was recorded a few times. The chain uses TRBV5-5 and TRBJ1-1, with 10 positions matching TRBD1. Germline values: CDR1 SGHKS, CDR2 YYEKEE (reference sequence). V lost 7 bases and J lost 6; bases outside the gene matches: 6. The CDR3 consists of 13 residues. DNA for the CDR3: TGTGCCAGCGCGGGACAGGGGTTTTCTGAAGCTTTCTTT. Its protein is CASAGQGFSEAFF.

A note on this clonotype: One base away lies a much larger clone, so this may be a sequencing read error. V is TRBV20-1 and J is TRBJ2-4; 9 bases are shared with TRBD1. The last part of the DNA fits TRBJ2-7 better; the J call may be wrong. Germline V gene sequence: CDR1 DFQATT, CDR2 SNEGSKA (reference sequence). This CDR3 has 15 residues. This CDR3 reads CSARPSGTGSYEQYF. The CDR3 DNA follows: TGCAGTGCTAGGCCCTCTGGGACAGGGAGTTACGAGCAGTACTTC.

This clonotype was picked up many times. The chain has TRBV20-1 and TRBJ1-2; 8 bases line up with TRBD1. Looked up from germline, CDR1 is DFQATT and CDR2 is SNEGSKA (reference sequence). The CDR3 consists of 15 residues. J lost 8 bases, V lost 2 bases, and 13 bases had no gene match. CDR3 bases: TGCAGTGCTAGAAGGAGGACAGGGACGTTGAACGGCTACACCTTC. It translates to CSARRRTGTLNGYTF.

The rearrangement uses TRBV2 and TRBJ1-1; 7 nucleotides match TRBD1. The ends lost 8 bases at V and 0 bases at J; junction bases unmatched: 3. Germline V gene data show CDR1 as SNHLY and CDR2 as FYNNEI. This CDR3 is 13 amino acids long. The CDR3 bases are TGTGCCAGCGGTCAGGGGGTGAACACTGAAGCTTTCTTT. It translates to CASGQGVNTEAFF.

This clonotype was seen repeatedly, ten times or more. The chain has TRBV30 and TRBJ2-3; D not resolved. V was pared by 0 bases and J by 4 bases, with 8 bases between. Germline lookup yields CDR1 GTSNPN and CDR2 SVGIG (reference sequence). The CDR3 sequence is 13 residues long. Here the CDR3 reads CAWSVRSADTQYF. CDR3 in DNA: TGTGCCTGGAGTGTCAGATCGGCAGATACGCAGTATTTT.

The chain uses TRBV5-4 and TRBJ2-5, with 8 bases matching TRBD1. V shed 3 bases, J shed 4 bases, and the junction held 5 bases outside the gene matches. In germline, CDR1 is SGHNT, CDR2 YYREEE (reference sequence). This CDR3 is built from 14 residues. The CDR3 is CASSSIQGGETQYF. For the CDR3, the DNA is TGTGCCAGCAGCTCGATACAGGGGGGAGAGACCCAGTACTTC.

The CDR3 reads CSARPPADRLNTEAFF. CDR3 nucleotides: TGCAGTGCTAGGCCCCCCGCCGACAGGTTGAACACTGAAGCTTTCTTT. The chain uses TRBV20-1 and TRBJ1-1; a possible D gene is TRBD1 (6 bases). V lost 3 bases to trimming and J lost 0 bases, with 17 bases between them. Germline values: CDR1 DFQATT, CDR2 SNEGSKA (reference sequence). This CDR3 comprises 16 residues.

The CDR3 sequence: CASSSRGQNTGELFF. In DNA form, the CDR3 reads TGTGCCAGCAGCTCGCGGGGCCAGAACACCGGGGAGCTGTTTTTT. The genes are TRBV7-2 and TRBJ2-2; D perhaps matches TRBD2 (6 bases). The CDR3 totals 15 residues. Trimming took 4 bases from V and 1 from J, leaving 10 bases between them. Germline lookup yields CDR1 SGHTA and CDR2 FQGNSA.

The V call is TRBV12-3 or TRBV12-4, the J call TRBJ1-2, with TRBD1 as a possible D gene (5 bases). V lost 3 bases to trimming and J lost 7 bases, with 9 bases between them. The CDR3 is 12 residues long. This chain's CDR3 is CASSFPGSGYTF. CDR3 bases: TGTGCCAGCAGTTTCCCAGGGTCTGGCTACACCTTC.

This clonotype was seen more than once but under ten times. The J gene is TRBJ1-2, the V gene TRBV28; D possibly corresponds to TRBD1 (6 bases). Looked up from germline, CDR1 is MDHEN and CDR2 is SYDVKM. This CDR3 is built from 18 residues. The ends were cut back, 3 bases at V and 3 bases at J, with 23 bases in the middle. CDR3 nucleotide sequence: TGTGCCAGCAGTTTGGGGCTAGGGCTCGGGGGCATGGACTATGGCTACACCTTC. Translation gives CASSLGLGLGGMDYGYTF.

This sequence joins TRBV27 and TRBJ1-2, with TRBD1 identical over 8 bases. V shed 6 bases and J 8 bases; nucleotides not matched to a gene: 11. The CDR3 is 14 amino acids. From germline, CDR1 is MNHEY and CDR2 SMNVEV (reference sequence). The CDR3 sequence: CASRLTGQGIGYTF. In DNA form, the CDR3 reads TGTGCCAGCAGGCTAACCGGACAGGGAATAGGCTACACCTTC.

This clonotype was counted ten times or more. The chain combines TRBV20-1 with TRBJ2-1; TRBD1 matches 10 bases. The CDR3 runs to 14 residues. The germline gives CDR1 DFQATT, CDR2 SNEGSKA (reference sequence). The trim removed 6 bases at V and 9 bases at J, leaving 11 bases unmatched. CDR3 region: CSARPGQGIFEQFF. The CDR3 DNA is TGCAGTGCCCGACCGGGACAGGGGATTTTTGAGCAGTTCTTC.

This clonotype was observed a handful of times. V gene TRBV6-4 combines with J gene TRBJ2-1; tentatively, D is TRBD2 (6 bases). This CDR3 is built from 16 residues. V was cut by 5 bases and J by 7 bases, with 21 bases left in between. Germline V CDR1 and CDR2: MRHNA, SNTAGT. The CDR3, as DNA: TGTGCCAGCAGTAAGACGCCGTCGACTAGAGCTAATGAGCAGTTCTTC. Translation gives CASSKTPSTRANEQFF.

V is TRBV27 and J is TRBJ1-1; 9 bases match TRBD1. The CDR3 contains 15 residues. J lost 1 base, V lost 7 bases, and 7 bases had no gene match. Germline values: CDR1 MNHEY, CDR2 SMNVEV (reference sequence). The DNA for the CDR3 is TGTGCCAGCATGGTAGGACAGGGGTGGAACACTGAAGCTTTCTTT. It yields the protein CASMVGQGWNTEAFF.

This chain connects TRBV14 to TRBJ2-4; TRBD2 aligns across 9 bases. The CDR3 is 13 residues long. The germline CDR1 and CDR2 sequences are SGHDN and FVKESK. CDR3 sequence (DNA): TGTGTCTTAAGTAGCGGGAGTTTAAACATTCAGTACTTC. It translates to CVLSSGSLNIQYF.

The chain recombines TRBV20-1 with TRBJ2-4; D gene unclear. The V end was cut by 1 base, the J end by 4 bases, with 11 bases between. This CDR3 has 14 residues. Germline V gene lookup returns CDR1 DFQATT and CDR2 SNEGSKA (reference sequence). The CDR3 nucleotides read TGCAGTGCTAGAGGCAACGGGTTAAAAAACATTCAGTACTTC. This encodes CSARGNGLKNIQYF.

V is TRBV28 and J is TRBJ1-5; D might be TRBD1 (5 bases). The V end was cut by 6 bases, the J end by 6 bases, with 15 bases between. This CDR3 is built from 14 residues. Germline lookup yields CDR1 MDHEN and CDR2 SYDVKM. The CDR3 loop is CASRLGRGGQPQHF. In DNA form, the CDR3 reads TGTGCCAGCAGGTTAGGGAGGGGAGGTCAGCCCCAGCATTTT.

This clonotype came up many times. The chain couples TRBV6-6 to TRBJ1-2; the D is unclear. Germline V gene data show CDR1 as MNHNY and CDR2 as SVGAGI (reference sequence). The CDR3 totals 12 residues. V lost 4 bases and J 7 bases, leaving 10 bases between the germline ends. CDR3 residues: CASSSQASGYTF. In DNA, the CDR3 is TGTGCCAGCAGTTCCCAGGCGTCTGGCTACACCTTC.

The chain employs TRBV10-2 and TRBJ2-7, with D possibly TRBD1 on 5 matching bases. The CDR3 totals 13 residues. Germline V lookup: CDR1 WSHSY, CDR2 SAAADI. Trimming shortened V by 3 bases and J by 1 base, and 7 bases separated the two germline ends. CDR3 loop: CASSDAGSYEQYF. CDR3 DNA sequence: TGCGCCAGCAGTGATGCAGGGTCCTACGAGCAGTACTTC.

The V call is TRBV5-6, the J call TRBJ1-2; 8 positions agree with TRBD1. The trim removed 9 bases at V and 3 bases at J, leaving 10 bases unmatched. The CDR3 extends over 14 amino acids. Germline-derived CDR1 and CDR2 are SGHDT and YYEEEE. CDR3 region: CATHRDRLYYGYTF. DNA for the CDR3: TGTGCCACCCACCGGGACAGGCTGTACTATGGCTACACCTTC.

This chain's CDR3 is CASSLGLQGVAEAFF. The CDR3 bases are TGTGCCAGCAGTTTAGGGCTACAGGGGGTCGCTGAAGCTTTCTTT. V usage is TRBV12-3 or TRBV12-4 and J usage is TRBJ1-1, with TRBD1 identical over 8 bases. The CDR3 has 15 residues. The V segment lost 1 base and the J segment 6 bases; nucleotides outside the gene matches: 7.

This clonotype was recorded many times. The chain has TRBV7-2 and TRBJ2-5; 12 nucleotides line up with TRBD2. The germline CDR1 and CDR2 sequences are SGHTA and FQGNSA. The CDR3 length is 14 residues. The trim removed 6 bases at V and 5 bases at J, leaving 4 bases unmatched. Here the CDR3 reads CASSLTSGGETQYF. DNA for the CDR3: TGTGCCAGCAGTTTGACTAGCGGGGGTGAGACCCAGTACTTC.

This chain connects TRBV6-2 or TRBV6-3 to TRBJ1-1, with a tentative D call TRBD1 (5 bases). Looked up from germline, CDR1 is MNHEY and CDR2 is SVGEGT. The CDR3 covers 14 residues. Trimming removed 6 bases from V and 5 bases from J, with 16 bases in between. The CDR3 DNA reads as TGTGCCAGCAGGGCTGGGGGACTAGTGACTGAAGCTTTCTTT. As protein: CASRAGGLVTEAFF.

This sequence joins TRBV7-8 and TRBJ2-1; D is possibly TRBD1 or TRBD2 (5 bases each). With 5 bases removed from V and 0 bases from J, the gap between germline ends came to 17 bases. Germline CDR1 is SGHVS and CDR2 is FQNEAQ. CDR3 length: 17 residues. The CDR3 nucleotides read TGTGCCAGCAGCCTCCAGACGGGGCTATCCTCCTACAATGAGCAGTTCTTC. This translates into CASSLQTGLSSYNEQFF. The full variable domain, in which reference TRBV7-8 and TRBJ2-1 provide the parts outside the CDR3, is GAGVSQSPRYKVAKRGQDVALRCDPISGHVSLFWYQQALGQGPEFLTYFQNEAQLDKSGLPSDRFFAERPEGSVSTLKIQRTQQEDSAVYLCASSLQTGLSSYNEQFFGPGTRLTVL.

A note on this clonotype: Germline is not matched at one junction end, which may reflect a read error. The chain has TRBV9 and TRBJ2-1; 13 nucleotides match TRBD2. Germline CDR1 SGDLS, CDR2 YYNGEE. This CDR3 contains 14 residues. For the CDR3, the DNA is TGTGCCAGCAGCAGGACTAGCGGGGGCAATGGGCAGTTCTTC. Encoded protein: CASSRTSGGNGQFF.

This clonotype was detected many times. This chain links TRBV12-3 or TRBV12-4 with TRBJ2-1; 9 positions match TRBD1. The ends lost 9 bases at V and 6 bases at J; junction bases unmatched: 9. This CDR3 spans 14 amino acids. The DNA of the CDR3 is TGTGCCAGTTGGCGGGACAGGGAATTCAATGAGCAGTTCTTC. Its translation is CASWRDREFNEQFF.